This T cell receptor beta chain was captured in a study of shared clonotypes between healthy human individuals. At the level of the study: A couple of women and a few men aged 18 to 49 made up the donors. Study-wide results and limits: A handful of donors showed sharing of around 5% of naive CD4 clonotypes.

Partitioning of CD4+ cells yielded a CD45RA+ naive subset and a CD45RA-negative memory subset. Trimming took off 5 bases at V and 10 bases at J, with 9 bases between the two ends. Germline assignment: CDR1 LNHDA and CDR2 SQIVND (reference sequence). The CDR3 covers 11 residues. In this sample, this clone turned up many times. Antigen specificity is unknown. The table came from immunoSEQ multiplex PCR; TCRdb's copy has only in-frame clones and leaves some out. The sample lists about 680,000 clones; approximately 79% were seen once. The chain links TRBV19 to TRBJ1-5, with D maybe TRBD1 (6 bases). This receptor was obtained from a woman aged 25 to 39 in good health. The sequenced material came from memory CD4+ T cells sorted from blood. Stated subset: CD45RA-negative fraction. This CDR3 reads CASSLGGPQHF. Here the CDR3 DNA reads TGTGCCAGTAGTCTAGGGGGACCCCAGCATTTT. Variable domain in full (rest from reference TRBV19 and TRBJ1-5): DGGITQSPKYLFRKEGQNVTLSCEQNLNHDAMYWYRQDPGQGLRLIYYSQIVNDFQKGDIAEGYSVSREKKESFPLTVTSAQKNPTAFYLCASSLGGPQHFGDGTRLSIL.